Included here is one T cell receptor (beta chain) sequence, with context. The target antigen is unknown. Expressed TCRB transcripts got sequenced, as all isolated RNA was reverse transcribed. Sequenced naive, central memory and regulatory T cell samples produced an average of roughly 3.5 million reads. TCRdb keeps only in-frame clones here, not all; method: immunoSEQ multiplex PCR. The sample carries about 930,000 clones, roughly 16% recorded once. The CDR3 extends over 16 amino acids. V shed 4 bases and J 8 bases; nucleotides not matched to a gene: 15. Germline V lookup: CDR1 SGHNT, CDR2 YYREEE (reference sequence). The sample is drawn from a study of beta chain features in type 1 diabetes. Cell sorting via CD45RO/CCR7/CD25/CD127/CD95/CD27 was performed to obtain CD4+ naive, central memory, regulatory and stem cell-like memory cells. Overall study findings and caveats: Patients and controls would share equally any PCR tilt toward shorter templates. The study found that naive, central memory and Treg TCRB repertoires appeared more similar in patients than in healthy donors.

The chain couples TRBV5-4 to TRBJ1-2; 9 nucleotides agree with TRBD1. Sample: naive CD4+ T cells from blood. The TCR was taken from a woman aged 18-29 years in good health. The CDR3 is CASSPYHLGTGYGYTF. In nucleotides, the CDR3 is TGTGCCAGCAGCCCGTACCACCTTGGGACAGGGTACGGCTACACCTTC.